This T cell receptor beta chain originates from a study of identical twins. Study-level results: Modelling approaches yielded underestimates of out-of-frame TCR alpha sharing between monozygotic twins.

The CDR3 has 15 residues. The V gene's germline CDR1 is LNHDA and CDR2 SQIVND (reference sequence). With V trimmed by 5 bases and J by 1 base, 6 bases remained unmatched. The sample holds one count of this clonotype. Its target is not known. Using its own MiXCR run on the 5' RACE reads, TCRdb lists one record per CDR3 protein. In the table there are a few hundred thousand distinct CDR3 sequences, approximately 13% of which are singletons. Another study also made use of these data, one on yellow fever vaccine responses in identical twins.

The chain has TRBV19 and TRBJ1-1, with TRBD1 matching over 8 bases. This sequence was found in a woman aged 18-30 years in good health. Sample: CD8+ T cells sorted from blood. The CDR3 is CASSGRQGSNTEAFF. In DNA form, the CDR3 reads TGTGCCAGTAGTGGGCGACAGGGGTCGAACACTGAAGCTTTCTTT.